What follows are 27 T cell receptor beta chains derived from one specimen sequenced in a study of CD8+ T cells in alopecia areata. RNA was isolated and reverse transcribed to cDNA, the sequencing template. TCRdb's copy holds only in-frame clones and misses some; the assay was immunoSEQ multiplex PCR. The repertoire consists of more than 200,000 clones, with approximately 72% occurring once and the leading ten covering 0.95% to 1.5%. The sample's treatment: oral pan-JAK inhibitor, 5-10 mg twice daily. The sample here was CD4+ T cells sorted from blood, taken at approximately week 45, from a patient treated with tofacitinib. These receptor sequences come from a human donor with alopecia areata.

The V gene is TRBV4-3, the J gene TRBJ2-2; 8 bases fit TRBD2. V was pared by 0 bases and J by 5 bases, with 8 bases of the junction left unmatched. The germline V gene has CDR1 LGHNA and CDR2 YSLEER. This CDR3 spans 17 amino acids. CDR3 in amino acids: CASSQDPGGRVTGELFF. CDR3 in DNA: TGCGCCAGCAGCCAAGACCCGGGGGGGCGGGTTACCGGGGAGCTGTTTTTT.

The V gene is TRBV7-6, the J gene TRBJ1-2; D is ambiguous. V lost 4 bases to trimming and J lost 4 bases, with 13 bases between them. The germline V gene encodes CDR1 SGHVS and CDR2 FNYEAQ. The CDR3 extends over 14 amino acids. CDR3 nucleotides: TGTGCCAGCAGCTCGCAGCGGGGTAGCTATGGCTACACCTTC. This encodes CASSSQRGSYGYTF.

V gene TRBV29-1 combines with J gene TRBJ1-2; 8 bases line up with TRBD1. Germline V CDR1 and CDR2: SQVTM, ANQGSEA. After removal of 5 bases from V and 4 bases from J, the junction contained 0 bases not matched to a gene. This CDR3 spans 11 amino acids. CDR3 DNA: TGCAGCGTTACAGGGGGCTATGGCTACACCTTC. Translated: CSVTGGYGYTF.

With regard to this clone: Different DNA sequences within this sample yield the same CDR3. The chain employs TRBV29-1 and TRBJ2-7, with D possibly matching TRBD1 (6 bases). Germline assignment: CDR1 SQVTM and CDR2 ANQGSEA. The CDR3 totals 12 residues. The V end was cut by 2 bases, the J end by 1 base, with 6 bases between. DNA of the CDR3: TGCAGCGTTGAAAGGGGGTCCTACGAGCAGTACTTC. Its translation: CSVERGSYEQYF.

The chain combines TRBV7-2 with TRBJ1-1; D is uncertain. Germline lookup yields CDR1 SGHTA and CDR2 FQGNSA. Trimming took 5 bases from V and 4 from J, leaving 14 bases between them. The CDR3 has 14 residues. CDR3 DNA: TGTGCCAGCAGCGACCCAGGTTTATTCACTGAAGCTTTCTTT. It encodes CASSDPGLFTEAFF.

Written as DNA, the CDR3 is TGTGCCAGCAGCTTAGTCTTCGGGAAATCCTACGAGCAGTACTTC. It yields the protein CASSLVFGKSYEQYF. This chain links TRBV7-2 with TRBJ2-7; D is possibly TRBD2 (5 bases). The CDR3 is made up of 15 amino acids. V gave up 1 base and J gave up 1 base, with 11 bases separating them. CDR1 is SGHTA and CDR2 is FQGNSA in the germline V gene.

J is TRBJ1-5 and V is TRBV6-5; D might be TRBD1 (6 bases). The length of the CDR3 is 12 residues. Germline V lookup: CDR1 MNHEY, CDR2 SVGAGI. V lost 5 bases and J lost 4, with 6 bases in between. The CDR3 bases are TGTGCCAGCAGTAGGGGGAATCAGCCCCAGCATTTT. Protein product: CASSRGNQPQHF.

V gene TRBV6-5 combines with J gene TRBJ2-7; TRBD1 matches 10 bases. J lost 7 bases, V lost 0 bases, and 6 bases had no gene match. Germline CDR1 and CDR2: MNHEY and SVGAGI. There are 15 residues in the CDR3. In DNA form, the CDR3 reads TGTGCCAGCAGTTACTCGGGACAGGGGAACGGGGAGCAGTACTTC. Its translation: CASSYSGQGNGEQYF.

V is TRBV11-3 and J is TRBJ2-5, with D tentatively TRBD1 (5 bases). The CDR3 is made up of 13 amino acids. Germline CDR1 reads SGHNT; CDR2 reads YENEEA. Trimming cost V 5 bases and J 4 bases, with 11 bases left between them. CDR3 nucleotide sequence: TGTGCCAGCAGCCAGCGACAGAGAGAGACCCAGTACTTC. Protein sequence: CASSQRQRETQYF.

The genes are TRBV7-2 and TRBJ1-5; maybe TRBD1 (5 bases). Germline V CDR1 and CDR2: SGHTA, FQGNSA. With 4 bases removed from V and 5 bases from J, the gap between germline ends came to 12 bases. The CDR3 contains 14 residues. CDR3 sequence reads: CASSSGNTYQPQHF. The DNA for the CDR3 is TGTGCCAGCAGCTCAGGGAATACCTATCAGCCCCAGCATTTT.

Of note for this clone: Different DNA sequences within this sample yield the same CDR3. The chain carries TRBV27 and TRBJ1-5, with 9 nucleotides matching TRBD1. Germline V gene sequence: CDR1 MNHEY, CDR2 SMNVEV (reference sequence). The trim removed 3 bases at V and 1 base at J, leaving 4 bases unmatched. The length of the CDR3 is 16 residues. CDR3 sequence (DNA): TGTGCCAGCAGTTTGACGGGACAGGGAAGCAATCAGCCCCAGCATTTT. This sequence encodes CASSLTGQGSNQPQHF.

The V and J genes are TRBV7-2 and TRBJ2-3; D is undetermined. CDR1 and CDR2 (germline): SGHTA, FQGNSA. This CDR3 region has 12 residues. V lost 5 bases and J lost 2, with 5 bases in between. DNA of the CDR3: TGTGCCAGCAGCCAAAACACAGATACGCAGTATTTT. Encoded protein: CASSQNTDTQYF.

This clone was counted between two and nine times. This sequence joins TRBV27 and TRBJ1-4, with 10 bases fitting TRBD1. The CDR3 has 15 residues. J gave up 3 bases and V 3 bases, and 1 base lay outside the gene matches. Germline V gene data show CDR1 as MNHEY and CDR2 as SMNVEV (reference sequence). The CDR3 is CASSLTGGANEKLFF. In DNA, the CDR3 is TGTGCCAGCAGTTTGACAGGGGGCGCTAATGAAAAACTGTTTTTT.

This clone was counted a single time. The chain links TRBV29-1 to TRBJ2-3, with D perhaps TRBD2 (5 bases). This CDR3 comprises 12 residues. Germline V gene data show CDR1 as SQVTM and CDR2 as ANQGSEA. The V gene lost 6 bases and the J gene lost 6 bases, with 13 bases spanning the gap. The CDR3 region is CSVGKRADTQYF. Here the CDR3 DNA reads TGCAGCGTGGGGAAGAGGGCTGATACGCAGTATTTT.

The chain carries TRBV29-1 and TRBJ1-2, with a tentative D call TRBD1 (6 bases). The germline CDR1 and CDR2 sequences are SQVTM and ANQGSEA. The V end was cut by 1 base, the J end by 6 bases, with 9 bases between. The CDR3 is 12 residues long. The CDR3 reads CSVEAGVDGYTF. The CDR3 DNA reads TGCAGCGTTGAAGCAGGGGTGGATGGCTACACCTTC. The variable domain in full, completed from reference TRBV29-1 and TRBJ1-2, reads SAVISQKPSRDICQRGTSLTIQCQVDSQVTMMFWYRQQPGQSLTLIATANQGSEATYESGFVIDKFPISRPNLTFSTLTVSNMSPEDSSIYLCSVEAGVDGYTFGSGTRLTVV.

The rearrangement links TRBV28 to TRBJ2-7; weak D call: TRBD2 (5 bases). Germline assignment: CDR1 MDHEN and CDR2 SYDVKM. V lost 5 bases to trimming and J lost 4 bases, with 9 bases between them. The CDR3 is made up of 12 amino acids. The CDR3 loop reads CASSLALYEQYF. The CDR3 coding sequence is TGTGCCAGCAGTCTAGCTCTGTACGAGCAGTACTTC.

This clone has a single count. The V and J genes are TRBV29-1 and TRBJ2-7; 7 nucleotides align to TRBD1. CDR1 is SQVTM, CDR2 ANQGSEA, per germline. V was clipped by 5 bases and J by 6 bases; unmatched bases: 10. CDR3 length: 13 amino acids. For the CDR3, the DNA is TGCAGCGTTCAACCCAGACAGGGCTCCGAGCAGTACTTC. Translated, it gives CSVQPRQGSEQYF.

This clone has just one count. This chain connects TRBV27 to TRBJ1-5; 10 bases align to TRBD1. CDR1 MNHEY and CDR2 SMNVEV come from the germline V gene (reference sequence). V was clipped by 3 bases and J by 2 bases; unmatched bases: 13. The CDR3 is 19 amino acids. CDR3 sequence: CASSLRTGIGTGGNQPQHF. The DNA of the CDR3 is TGTGCCAGCAGTTTGCGCACCGGGATCGGGACAGGGGGCAATCAGCCCCAGCATTTT.

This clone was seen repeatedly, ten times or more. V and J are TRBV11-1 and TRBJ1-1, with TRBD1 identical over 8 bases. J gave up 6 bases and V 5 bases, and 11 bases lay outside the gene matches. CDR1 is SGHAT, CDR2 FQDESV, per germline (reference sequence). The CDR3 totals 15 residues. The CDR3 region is CASSGPGQGSPEAFF. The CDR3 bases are TGTGCCAGCAGCGGACCAGGACAGGGATCCCCTGAAGCTTTCTTT. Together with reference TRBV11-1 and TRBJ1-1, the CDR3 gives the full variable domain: EAEVAQSPRYKITEKSQAVAFWCDPISGHATLYWYRQILGQGPELLVQFQDESVVDDSQLPKDRFSAERLKGVDSTLKIQPAELGDSAMYLCASSGPGQGSPEAFFGQGTRLTVV.

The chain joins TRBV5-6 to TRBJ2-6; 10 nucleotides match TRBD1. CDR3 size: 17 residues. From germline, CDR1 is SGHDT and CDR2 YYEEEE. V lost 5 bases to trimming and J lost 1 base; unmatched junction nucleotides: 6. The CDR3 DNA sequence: TGTGCCAGCAGACGGGACAGGGGAATTTCTGGGGCCAACGTCCTGACTTTC. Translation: CASRRDRGISGANVLTF.

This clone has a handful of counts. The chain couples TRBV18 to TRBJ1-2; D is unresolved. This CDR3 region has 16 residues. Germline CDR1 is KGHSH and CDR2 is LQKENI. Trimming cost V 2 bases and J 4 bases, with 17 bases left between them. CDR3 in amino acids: CASSPSLGQALYGYTF. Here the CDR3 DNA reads TGTGCCAGCTCACCATCCCTCGGGCAGGCCCTCTATGGCTACACCTTC.

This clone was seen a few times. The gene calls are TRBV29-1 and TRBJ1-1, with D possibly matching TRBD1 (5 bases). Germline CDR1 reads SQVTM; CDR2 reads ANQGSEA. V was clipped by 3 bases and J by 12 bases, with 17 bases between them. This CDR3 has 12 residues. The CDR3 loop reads CSVEGHRVGPFF. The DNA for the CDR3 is TGCAGCGTTGAGGGGCACCGGGTGGGACCTTTCTTT. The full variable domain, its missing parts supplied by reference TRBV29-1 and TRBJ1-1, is SAVISQKPSRDICQRGTSLTIQCQVDSQVTMMFWYRQQPGQSLTLIATANQGSEATYESGFVIDKFPISRPNLTFSTLTVSNMSPEDSSIYLCSVEGHRVGPFFGQGTRLTVV.

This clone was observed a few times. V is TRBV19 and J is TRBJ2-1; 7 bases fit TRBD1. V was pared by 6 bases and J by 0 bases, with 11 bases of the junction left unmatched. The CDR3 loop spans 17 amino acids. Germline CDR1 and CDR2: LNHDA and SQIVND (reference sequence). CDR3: CASSDRDPVSSYNEQFF. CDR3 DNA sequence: TGTGCCAGTAGCGACAGGGATCCTGTTAGCTCCTACAATGAGCAGTTCTTC.

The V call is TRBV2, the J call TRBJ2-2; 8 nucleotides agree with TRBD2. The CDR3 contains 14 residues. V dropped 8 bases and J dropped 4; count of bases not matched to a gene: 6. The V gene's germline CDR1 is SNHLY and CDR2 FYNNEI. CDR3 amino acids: CASLSGVPTGELFF. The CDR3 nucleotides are TGTGCCAGCCTTAGCGGGGTGCCCACCGGGGAGCTGTTTTTT.

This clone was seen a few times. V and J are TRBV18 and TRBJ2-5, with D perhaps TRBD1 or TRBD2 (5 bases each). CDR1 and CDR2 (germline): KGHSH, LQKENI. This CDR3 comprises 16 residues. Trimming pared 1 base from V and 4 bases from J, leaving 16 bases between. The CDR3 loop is CASSPRGTTRAETQYF. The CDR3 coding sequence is TGTGCCAGCTCACCACGGGGGACGACCCGTGCAGAGACCCAGTACTTC.

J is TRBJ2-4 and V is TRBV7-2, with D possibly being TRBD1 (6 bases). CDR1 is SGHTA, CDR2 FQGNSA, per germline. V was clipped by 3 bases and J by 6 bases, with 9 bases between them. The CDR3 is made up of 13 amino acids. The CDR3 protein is CASSFKGGNIQYF. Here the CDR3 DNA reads TGTGCCAGCAGCTTCAAAGGGGGAAACATTCAGTACTTC.

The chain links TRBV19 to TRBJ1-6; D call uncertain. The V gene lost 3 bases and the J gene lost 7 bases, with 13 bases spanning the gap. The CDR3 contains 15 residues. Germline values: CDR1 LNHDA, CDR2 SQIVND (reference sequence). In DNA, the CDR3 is TGTGCCAGTAGTATTGCCCGGGATGCCAATTCACCCCTCCACTTT. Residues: CASSIARDANSPLHF. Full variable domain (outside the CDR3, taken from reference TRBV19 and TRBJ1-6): DGGITQSPKYLFRKEGQNVTLSCEQNLNHDAMYWYRQDPGQGLRLIYYSQIVNDFQKGDIAEGYSVSREKKESFPLTVTSAQKNPTAFYLCASSIARDANSPLHFGNGTRLTVT.